The 22 T cell receptor beta chains below all came from one sample that was sequenced in a study of T cell changes during pregnancy in multiple sclerosis. Assay used: immunoSEQ multiplex PCR; TCRdb lists only in-frame clones, some missing. The table lists roughly 40,000 clones, 80% to 95% of them singletons. The material sequenced was CD8+ T cells from peripheral blood mononuclear cells, taken in the first trimester of pregnancy. These receptors were obtained from a female donor with multiple sclerosis, enrolled in a pregnancy study.

This chain uses TRBV6-1 with TRBJ2-7; a possible D gene is TRBD1 (6 bases). This CDR3 comprises 12 residues. Trimming cost V 4 bases and J 4 bases, with 8 bases left between them. Germline CDR1 and CDR2: MNHNS and SASEGT. For the CDR3, the DNA is TGTGCCAGCAGTGCCAGGGGTTACGAGCAGTACTTC. As protein: CASSARGYEQYF.

This clone was seen only once. The chain is built from TRBV7-3 and TRBJ2-3; 8 bases line up with TRBD2. Germline V CDR1 and CDR2: SGHTA, FQGTGA. The CDR3 sequence is 17 residues long. V lost 0 bases to trimming and J lost 5 bases; unmatched junction nucleotides: 10. CDR3 nucleotides: TGTGCCAGCAGCTTAACCGAACCGGGGGGGTGGGGAGATACGCAGTATTTT. Translation gives CASSLTEPGGWGDTQYF.

This sequence joins TRBV28 and TRBJ1-3, with a possible D match to TRBD1 (6 bases). Germline V gene sequence: CDR1 MDHEN, CDR2 SYDVKM. Trimming removed 4 bases from V and 4 bases from J, with 11 bases in between. The CDR3 runs 14 residues. CDR3 bases: TGTGCCAGCAGTTACAGGGAAGGGGGAAACACCATATATTTT. Its translation is CASSYREGGNTIYF.

The CDR3 DNA follows: TGTGCTAGTGACAGGGACAGGGCTCCCCTAGGCACTGAAGCTTTCTTT. Encoded protein: CASDRDRAPLGTEAFF. The J gene is TRBJ1-1, the V gene TRBV12-5, with TRBD1 matching 9 bases. The CDR3 totals 16 residues. The trim removed 7 bases at V and 4 bases at J, leaving 13 bases unmatched. Per the germline V gene, CDR1 is LGHNT and CDR2 is FRNRAP.

V gene TRBV11-2 combines with J gene TRBJ2-7; D is perhaps TRBD1 (5 bases). Germline loops: CDR1 SGHAT, CDR2 FQNNGV. The V gene lost 7 bases and the J gene lost 4 bases, with 17 bases spanning the gap. The CDR3 runs to 14 residues. The CDR3 coding sequence is TGTGCCAGCAACGGACACGAAGTCTTGTACGAGCAGTACTTC. Translation gives CASNGHEVLYEQYF.

This chain connects TRBV11-1 to TRBJ2-7; the D gene is possibly TRBD1 (6 bases). CDR1 SGHAT and CDR2 FQDESV come from the germline V gene (reference sequence). V was cut by 3 bases and J by 1 base, with 7 bases left in between. The CDR3 consists of 13 residues. CDR3 in DNA: TGTGCCAGCAGCTTGGGGACATCCTACGAGCAGTACTTC. Its translation is CASSLGTSYEQYF. The entire variable domain, with the rest obtained from reference TRBV11-1 and TRBJ2-7, is as follows: EAEVAQSPRYKITEKSQAVAFWCDPISGHATLYWYRQILGQGPELLVQFQDESVVDDSQLPKDRFSAERLKGVDSTLKIQPAELGDSAMYLCASSLGTSYEQYFGPGTRLTVT.

This rearrangement joins TRBV15 to TRBJ1-5; TRBD1 agrees at 7 bases. The V gene end was trimmed by 5 bases and the J gene end by 4 bases; junction bases not matched to a gene: 5. The CDR3 length is 14 residues. Germline CDR1 and CDR2: LNHNV and YYDKDF (reference sequence). CDR3 residues: CATSLDRENQPQHF. The CDR3, as DNA: TGTGCCACCAGCCTTGACAGGGAGAATCAGCCCCAGCATTTT.

A few counts support this clone. The chain is built from TRBV19 and TRBJ2-5; 7 nucleotides agree with TRBD1. CDR3 length: 15 residues. Germline lookup yields CDR1 LNHDA and CDR2 SQIVND (reference sequence). V was clipped by 2 bases and J by 0 bases; unmatched bases: 3. CDR3 sequence (DNA): TGTGCCAGTAGTATAACAGGGGACGACCAAGAGACCCAGTACTTC. Translating gives CASSITGDDQETQYF.

The chain recombines TRBV9 with TRBJ2-3; D is perhaps TRBD1 (5 bases). The CDR3 contains 12 residues. Trimming removed 4 bases from V and 6 bases from J, with 9 bases in between. The germline V gene encodes CDR1 SGDLS and CDR2 YYNGEE. As DNA, the CDR3 is TGTGCCAGCAGCTCTCCAGGGGATACGCAGTATTTT. Translation gives CASSSPGDTQYF.

The count of this clone is one. The CDR3 sequence is CASSSDSSNTGELFF. Written as DNA, the CDR3 is TGTGCCAGCAGCTCGGACAGTTCGAACACCGGGGAGCTGTTTTTT. The chain has TRBV7-9 and TRBJ2-2; D may be TRBD1 (6 bases). From germline, CDR1 is SEHNR and CDR2 FQNEAQ (reference sequence). This CDR3 spans 15 amino acids. The ends were cut back, 4 bases at V and 0 bases at J, with 9 bases in the middle.

The genes are TRBV5-1 and TRBJ2-7, with 12 bases that match TRBD1. CDR1 is SGHRS, CDR2 YFSETQ, per germline. J gave up 3 bases and V 4 bases, and 11 bases lay outside the gene matches. This CDR3 spans 17 amino acids. The CDR3 here is CASSLRDRGPDDYEQYF. In DNA, the CDR3 is TGCGCCAGCAGCCTCCGGGACAGGGGGCCGGATGACTACGAGCAGTACTTC.

V is TRBV9 and J is TRBJ2-5; TRBD2 is a possible D gene (6 bases). The CDR3 contains 14 residues. Trimming took off 8 bases at V and 5 bases at J, with 19 bases between the two ends. Germline values: CDR1 SGDLS, CDR2 YYNGEE. The chain's CDR3 is CARDGRGRFETQYF. CDR3 sequence (DNA): TGTGCCAGGGACGGGCGGGGTCGGTTCGAGACCCAGTACTTC.

This clone was seen just once. The J gene is TRBJ2-1, the V gene TRBV9, with TRBD2 identical over 13 bases. The CDR3 extends over 19 amino acids. From germline, CDR1 is SGDLS and CDR2 YYNGEE. The V segment lost 3 bases and the J segment 1 base; nucleotides outside the gene matches: 10. In DNA form, the CDR3 reads TGTGCCAGCAGCGGGCACCAGGGACTAGCGGGGCGTTCCTACAATGAGCAGTTCTTC. Its translation is CASSGHQGLAGRSYNEQFF.

The chain couples TRBV25-1 to TRBJ1-3; D is unclear. CDR3 length: 18 residues. The germline gives CDR1 MGHDK, CDR2 SYGVNS. Deletions cut 0 bases from V and 0 bases from J, with 15 bases between. The CDR3 sequence is CASSEYLPPSLSGNTIYF. Written as DNA, the CDR3 is TGTGCCAGCAGTGAATATTTACCCCCCAGTCTCTCTGGAAACACCATATATTTT.

This clone was detected a few times. The rearrangement links TRBV6-1 to TRBJ1-5; D is unresolved. Trimming removed 4 bases from V and 0 bases from J, with 10 bases in between. This CDR3 spans 15 amino acids. CDR1 is MNHNS and CDR2 is SASEGT in the germline V gene. In nucleotides, the CDR3 is TGTGCCAGCAGTGGTGCAGACTATAGCAATCAGCCCCAGCATTTT. It encodes CASSGADYSNQPQHF.

The chain is built from TRBV6-1 and TRBJ2-7; 8 nucleotides line up with TRBD2. The CDR3 length is 15 residues. Looked up from germline, CDR1 is MNHNS and CDR2 is SASEGT. Unmatched junction bases numbered 7, after V lost 0 bases and J lost 6 bases. The chain's CDR3 is CASSEAPGLGGEQYF. The CDR3 DNA sequence: TGTGCCAGCAGTGAAGCTCCGGGACTAGGAGGCGAGCAGTACTTC.

This clone was observed a single time. V and J are TRBV11-2 and TRBJ2-7, with TRBD2 matching 9 bases. The V and J ends lost 5 bases and 5 bases, in that order; junction bases with no gene match: 10. The length of the CDR3 is 15 residues. Germline loops: CDR1 SGHAT, CDR2 FQNNGV. In DNA, the CDR3 is TGTGCCAGCAGCCGCACCCCGGGACTAGCTGACGAGCAGTACTTC. Translated: CASSRTPGLADEQYF.

This chain connects TRBV7-3 to TRBJ2-5; 7 positions agree with TRBD2. J was trimmed by 3 bases and V by 5 bases; bases with no gene match: 6. The CDR3 extends over 14 amino acids. From germline, CDR1 is SGHTA and CDR2 FQGTGA. CDR3 DNA sequence: TGTGCCAGCAGCCCGAGCGGGGATAAAGAGACCCAGTACTTC. This encodes CASSPSGDKETQYF.

The V call is TRBV13, the J call TRBJ2-3; 15 bases match TRBD2. J gave up 5 bases and V 5 bases, and 8 bases lay outside the gene matches. This CDR3 has 17 amino acids. The germline V gene encodes CDR1 PRHDT and CDR2 FYEKMQ (reference sequence). The CDR3 here is CASSPGLAGGPGDTQYF. As DNA, the CDR3 is TGTGCCAGCAGCCCAGGACTAGCGGGGGGGCCGGGAGATACGCAGTATTTT.

V usage is TRBV2 and J usage is TRBJ1-4; TRBD1 might be the D (5 bases). The CDR3 covers 15 residues. Germline V gene lookup returns CDR1 SNHLY and CDR2 FYNNEI. Trimming stripped 4 bases from V and 4 bases from J, with 13 bases between. CDR3 nucleotides: TGTGCCAGCAGTGCAGGGTCAGCCTATAATGAAAAACTGTTTTTT. The encoded protein is CASSAGSAYNEKLFF.

The chain joins TRBV19 to TRBJ1-2; 7 positions match TRBD1. Germline V gives CDR1 LNHDA, CDR2 SQIVND (reference sequence). With V trimmed by 5 bases and J by 2 bases, 2 bases remained unmatched. This CDR3 region has 13 residues. In DNA form, the CDR3 reads TGTGCCAGTAGTCCGGGACAGAACTATGGCTACACCTTC. Translating gives CASSPGQNYGYTF.

The CDR3 DNA reads as TGCGCCAGCAGCTTTACCGCGGGGGGAGGCGAGCAGTACTTC. It encodes CASSFTAGGGEQYF. The chain joins TRBV5-1 to TRBJ2-7, with TRBD2 identical over 8 bases. This CDR3 has 14 amino acids. The V segment lost 2 bases and the J segment 6 bases; nucleotides outside the gene matches: 7. From germline, CDR1 is SGHRS and CDR2 YFSETQ. The variable domain in full, with the rest retrieved from reference TRBV5-1 and TRBJ2-7, is KAGVTQTPRYLIKTRGQQVTLSCSPISGHRSVSWYQQTPGQGLQFLFEYFSETQRNKGNFPGRFSGRQFSNSRSEMNVSTLELGDSALYLCASSFTAGGGEQYFGPGTRLTVT.